The source of this T cell receptor (beta chain) is a study of blood T cell repertoires in COVID-19. Study background: Material from acute and convalescent COVID-19 was sourced from the United States, Italy and Spain. T cells, B-cell-depleted T cells, or PBMCs supplied cDNA or gDNA.

It was during active infection that Seattle patients were enrolled and then longitudinally followed. Original handling: Amplifying reference gene primers gave estimates of nucleated cell counts. Assay: immunoSEQ multiplex PCR; the TCRdb copy retains only in-frame clones and omits some. V and J calls and clone size are copied from that table; D and trimming were computed from the DNA. Of approximately 500,000 clones in the sample, 85% to 90% were seen once. V was clipped by 0 bases and J by 0 bases; unmatched bases: 6. Germline assignment: CDR1 SGHRS and CDR2 YFSETQ. The CDR3 consists of 18 residues. The receptor was isolated from a woman in her forties or fifties with COVID-19, enrolled during active disease. The chain is built from TRBV5-1 and TRBJ2-5; 12 bases match TRBD2. Specimen: peripheral blood. The CDR3 nucleotides read TGCGCCAGCAGCTTGGGGCTAGCGGGGGGGATGTACCAAGAGACCCAGTACTTC. Translating gives CASSLGLAGGMYQETQYF.